This TCR beta chain was profiled in a study of CD8 T cells in ankylosing spondylitis. Regarding this clonotype: What it binds is not known.

The V segment lost 4 bases and the J segment 5 bases; nucleotides outside the gene matches: 3. Germline V CDR1 and CDR2: DFQATT, SNEGSKA (reference sequence). CDR3 length: 12 residues. By quantitative 5'-RACE with molecular barcodes, the TCR beta libraries were made. TCRdb called the 5' RACE reads again in MiXCR, with one record for every CDR3 protein. The sample contains some 450,000 distinct CDR3 sequences, about 15% of which appear only once. Study observations and caveats: Reports say disease-linked clones showed up significantly more in matched ankylosing spondylitis synovial fluid. One TCR beta motif, made up of roughly eight highly homologous variants, appeared characteristic of ankylosing spondylitis blood.

The V and J genes are TRBV20-1 and TRBJ2-5, with 8 positions matching TRBD1. Specimen: blood, either unsorted or a sorted T cell fraction (not recorded which). The TCR originated in a male donor with ankylosing spondylitis. CDR3 sequence (DNA): TGCAGTGCTAATGGGGACAGGGAGACCCAGTACTTC. It specifies CSANGDRETQYF.